The next 6 T cell receptor beta chains were all read from a single sample in a study of blood T cell repertoires in COVID-19. Using immunoSEQ multiplex PCR, the repertoire was profiled, and TCRdb retains in-frame clones only, with some absent. The sample holds around 130,000 clones, 85% to 90% seen once. The sequenced sample was peripheral blood. The receptors derive from a human donor in a cohort sampled during active COVID-19.

The genes are TRBV3-1 (or the pseudogene TRBV3-2) and TRBJ2-7, with D maybe TRBD1 (6 bases). V was clipped by 0 bases and J by 4 bases, with 16 bases between them. The CDR3 is 16 amino acids. The V gene's germline CDR1 is LGHDT and CDR2 YNNKEL (reference sequence). Here the CDR3 reads CASSQDLLTGRYEQYF. Written as DNA, the CDR3 is TGTGCCAGCAGCCAAGATCTTCTGACAGGACGGTACGAGCAGTACTTC.

J is TRBJ1-1 and V is TRBV6-2 or TRBV6-3; 7 bases fit TRBD1. V trimming: 5 bases; J trimming: 3 bases; junction bases outside the gene matches: 15. The CDR3 is 17 residues long. Germline V lookup: CDR1 MNHEY, CDR2 SVGEGT. CDR3 loop: CASSPGKWDSKYTEAFF. The CDR3 bases are TGTGCCAGCAGTCCCGGAAAATGGGACAGCAAGTACACTGAAGCTTTCTTT.

The chain uses TRBV20-1 and TRBJ1-2; a weak D match, TRBD1 (6 bases). The CDR3 runs 11 residues. In germline, CDR1 is DFQATT, CDR2 SNEGSKA (reference sequence). Trimming removed 6 bases from V and 8 bases from J, with 13 bases in between. The CDR3 region has the DNA TGCAGTGCCGAGCAGGGGATCGGCTACACCTTC. Amino acid sequence: CSAEQGIGYTF.

The chain combines TRBV30 with TRBJ2-3, with 8 nucleotides matching TRBD2. This CDR3 is 16 amino acids long. The germline CDR1 and CDR2 sequences are GTSNPN and SVGIG (reference sequence). CDR3 residues: CAFRSGNSPSTDTQYF. The DNA of the CDR3 is TGTGCTTTTCGTAGCGGGAATTCCCCTAGCACAGATACGCAGTATTTT.

This chain links TRBV3-1 (or the pseudogene TRBV3-2) with TRBJ1-5; D might be TRBD1 (6 bases). V lost 1 base and J 5 bases, leaving 12 bases between the germline ends. Per germline, CDR1 LGHDT and CDR2 YNNKEL (reference sequence). This CDR3 is built from 15 residues. CDR3 bases: TGTGCCAGCAGCCAAGCAGGGGCGAGGGATCAGCCCCAGCATTTT. Encoded protein: CASSQAGARDQPQHF.

The chain is built from TRBV19 and TRBJ1-4; 7 positions match TRBD1. The CDR3 spans 15 residues. Germline V gene data show CDR1 as LNHDA and CDR2 as SQIVND (reference sequence). The trim removed 6 bases at V and 4 bases at J, leaving 8 bases unmatched. This CDR3 is CASSDGTASNEKLFF. The CDR3 DNA reads as TGTGCCAGTAGCGACGGGACAGCAAGTAATGAAAAACTGTTTTTT.